What follows are 32 T cell receptor beta chains derived from one specimen sequenced in a study of T cell changes during pregnancy in multiple sclerosis. Generated by immunoSEQ multiplex PCR, the TCRdb table keeps only in-frame clones and is missing some. This table has 65,000 to 85,000 clones, 91% appearing once. The sequences come from peripheral blood, collected in the second trimester of pregnancy. These receptors came from a female donor with multiple sclerosis, enrolled in a pregnancy study.

Here the CDR3 DNA reads TGTGCCAGCAGCTTGGACAGGGGGGACACTGAAGCTTTCTTT. Translating it yields CASSLDRGDTEAFF. The gene calls are TRBV5-6 and TRBJ1-1, with TRBD1 matching 8 bases. Per germline, CDR1 SGHDT and CDR2 YYEEEE. This CDR3 region has 14 residues. The V segment lost 0 bases and the J segment 3 bases; nucleotides outside the gene matches: 1.

The CDR3 sequence is CASSQDRLVLTGELFF. CDR3 in DNA: TGTGCCAGCAGCCAAGATAGACTAGTCCTCACCGGGGAGCTGTTTTTT. The gene calls are TRBV14 and TRBJ2-2, with D perhaps matching TRBD2 (6 bases). Trimming took 0 bases from V and 4 from J, leaving 12 bases between them. The CDR3 is 16 residues long. CDR1 and CDR2 from the germline V gene are SGHDN and FVKESK.

The V gene is TRBV6-6, the J gene TRBJ2-3; D gene unclear. The CDR3 consists of 13 residues. Trimming cost V 6 bases and J 6 bases, with 13 bases left between them. Per the germline V gene, CDR1 is MNHNY and CDR2 is SVGAGI (reference sequence). The DNA for the CDR3 is TGTGCCAGCAGCCCCCTAGAATCGGATACGCAGTATTTT. Translation: CASSPLESDTQYF.

V gene TRBV18 combines with J gene TRBJ2-5, with 7 bases aligning to TRBD2. V lost 1 base to trimming and J lost 5 bases; unmatched junction nucleotides: 7. This CDR3 contains 15 residues. Per germline, CDR1 KGHSH and CDR2 LQKENI. The CDR3 region is CASSPRGGMDETQYF. The CDR3 nucleotides are TGTGCCAGCTCACCACGCGGGGGAATGGATGAGACCCAGTACTTC.

V is TRBV6-6 and J is TRBJ1-1, with D uncertain. With 7 bases removed from V and 7 bases from J, the gap between germline ends came to 16 bases. Looked up from germline, CDR1 is MNHNY and CDR2 is SVGAGI (reference sequence). The CDR3 covers 13 residues. The CDR3 DNA follows: TGTGCCAGCACCGACGAGGGTGAGGGTGAAGCTTTCTTT. As protein: CASTDEGEGEAFF.

V and J are TRBV10-1 and TRBJ1-1; tentative D call: TRBD1 (5 bases). Deletions cut 0 bases from V and 4 bases from J, with 15 bases between. In germline, CDR1 is WNHNN, CDR2 SYGVQD (reference sequence). The CDR3 extends over 16 amino acids. The CDR3 loop reads CASSESRQGGGTEAFF. The CDR3 DNA reads TGCGCCAGCAGTGAGTCTCGGCAGGGAGGCGGCACTGAAGCTTTCTTT.

V is TRBV27 and J is TRBJ2-3; D unresolved. Germline values: CDR1 MNHEY, CDR2 SMNVEV (reference sequence). With 4 bases removed from V and 0 bases from J, the gap between germline ends came to 8 bases. The CDR3 totals 14 residues. The CDR3 sequence: CASSSAMSTDTQYF. For the CDR3, the DNA is TGTGCCAGCAGTTCCGCTATGAGCACAGATACGCAGTATTTT.

The chain recombines TRBV19 with TRBJ2-7, with 10 bases fitting TRBD2. Per the germline V gene, CDR1 is LNHDA and CDR2 is SQIVND (reference sequence). V was clipped by 0 bases and J by 2 bases; unmatched bases: 4. The CDR3 length is 16 residues. The CDR3 nucleotides read TGTGCCAGTAGTATAGACCTAGCGGGGGAGACCTACGAGCAGTACTTC. Protein sequence: CASSIDLAGETYEQYF.

The chain employs TRBV4-3 and TRBJ1-2; TRBD1 matches at 7 bases. The CDR3 spans 14 residues. The ends lost 4 bases at V and 2 bases at J; junction bases unmatched: 4. Per the germline V gene, CDR1 is LGHNA and CDR2 is YSLEER. CDR3 nucleotides: TGCGCCAGCAGCCGAGAACAGGGGAACTATGGCTACACCTTC. Amino acids: CASSREQGNYGYTF.

The rearrangement links TRBV6-6 to TRBJ2-7; D gene ambiguous. The V gene's germline CDR1 is MNHNY and CDR2 SVGAGI (reference sequence). The V gene lost 2 bases and the J gene lost 5 bases, with 7 bases spanning the gap. The CDR3 totals 12 residues. The CDR3: CASSYTTDEQYF. CDR3 DNA: TGTGCCAGCAGTTACACGACTGACGAGCAGTACTTC.

This sequence joins TRBV4-1 and TRBJ1-1, with D possibly TRBD1 on 5 matching bases. The germline V gene has CDR1 MGHRA and CDR2 YSYEKL. V gave up 4 bases and J gave up 5 bases, with 17 bases separating them. The CDR3 consists of 15 residues. The CDR3 loop reads CASSPYRVRETEAFF. CDR3 DNA: TGCGCCAGCAGCCCCTACCGAGTCAGGGAAACTGAAGCTTTCTTT.

The V call is TRBV27, the J call TRBJ2-7; tentative D call: TRBD2 (6 bases). This CDR3 spans 16 amino acids. CDR1 is MNHEY, CDR2 SMNVEV, per germline (reference sequence). V shed 6 bases and J shed 0 bases, with 18 bases lying between them. CDR3 loop: CASSSHLEGFSYEQYF. The CDR3 DNA sequence: TGTGCCAGCAGCTCCCATTTGGAGGGGTTCTCCTACGAGCAGTACTTC.

The chain employs TRBV18 and TRBJ2-7, with 9 positions matching TRBD2. J was trimmed by 2 bases and V by 3 bases; bases with no gene match: 8. The CDR3 loop spans 16 amino acids. Per the germline V gene, CDR1 is KGHSH and CDR2 is LQKENI. CDR3 residues: CASSPVAGAPPYEQYF. In nucleotides, the CDR3 is TGTGCCAGCTCACCTGTAGCGGGGGCCCCCCCCTACGAGCAGTACTTC.

The genes are TRBV7-3 and TRBJ2-7; 8 positions match TRBD2. Trimming cost V 5 bases and J 4 bases; bases outside gene matches: 10. The CDR3 runs to 15 residues. Germline V gene lookup returns CDR1 SGHTA and CDR2 FQGTGA. CDR3 in amino acids: CASSPSSGGIYEQYF. The CDR3 DNA sequence: TGTGCCAGCAGCCCCTCCAGCGGGGGTATATACGAGCAGTACTTC.

This rearrangement joins TRBV30 to TRBJ2-2; 7 nucleotides agree with TRBD2. The germline V gene encodes CDR1 GTSNPN and CDR2 SVGIG (reference sequence). V lost 3 bases and J lost 1; bases outside the gene matches: 11. The CDR3 extends over 17 amino acids. The CDR3 is CAWRGGSAGKNTGELFF. The CDR3 DNA reads as TGTGCCTGGAGGGGGGGGAGTGCGGGGAAGAACACCGGGGAGCTGTTTTTT.

J is TRBJ2-7 and V is TRBV5-1; weak D call: TRBD2 (5 bases). Between the trimmed V and J ends, which lost 7 bases and 1 base, there was a span of 18 bases. The CDR3 is 15 residues long. Germline lookup yields CDR1 SGHRS and CDR2 YFSETQ. Here the CDR3 reads CASSSLPTISYEQYF. CDR3 sequence (DNA): TGCGCCAGCTCCTCCCTCCCGACTATTTCCTACGAGCAGTACTTC.

V and J are TRBV10-1 and TRBJ2-3; TRBD2 agrees at 14 bases. Germline CDR1 is WNHNN and CDR2 is SYGVQD (reference sequence). The CDR3 runs to 15 residues. J gave up 5 bases and V 6 bases, and 4 bases lay outside the gene matches. CDR3 residues: CASSRLAGGRDTQYF. CDR3 DNA sequence: TGCGCCAGCAGCAGACTAGCGGGAGGGAGAGATACGCAGTATTTT.

This chain links TRBV4-3 with TRBJ1-5; 7 bases line up with TRBD1. V lost 5 bases to trimming and J lost 7 bases; unmatched junction nucleotides: 8. The germline CDR1 and CDR2 sequences are LGHNA and YSLEER. The CDR3 totals 14 residues. CDR3 loop: CASSITGAGQPQHF. The CDR3 bases are TGCGCCAGCAGCATAACAGGGGCGGGACAGCCCCAGCATTTT.

This chain joins TRBV27 and TRBJ2-6; weak D call: TRBD2 (6 bases). CDR1 and CDR2 from the germline V gene are MNHEY and SMNVEV (reference sequence). The CDR3 covers 16 residues. V dropped 4 bases and J dropped 9 bases, with 19 bases sitting between them. CDR3 loop: CASSSPYPPGLNVLTF. The CDR3 DNA reads as TGTGCCAGCAGTTCGCCCTATCCGCCGGGACTCAACGTCCTGACTTTC.

The V and J genes are TRBV7-2 and TRBJ1-5; TRBD1 matches at 9 bases. The V segment lost 4 bases and the J segment 4 bases; nucleotides outside the gene matches: 2. Per germline, CDR1 SGHTA and CDR2 FQGNSA. This CDR3 region has 14 residues. Written as DNA, the CDR3 is TGTGCCAGCAGCTCCGGGACAGGGAATCAGCCCCAGCATTTT. Protein: CASSSGTGNQPQHF.

This chain connects TRBV7-2 to TRBJ2-5, with TRBD2 matching over 9 bases. Near its end, the DNA agrees better with TRBJ2-7, so the J call may be wrong. Germline CDR1 is SGHTA and CDR2 is FQGNSA. This CDR3 has 15 amino acids. The CDR3 DNA is TGTGCCAGCAGCTTACCACTAGCGGGCTTGGGCGAGCAGTACTTC. Its translation: CASSLPLAGLGEQYF.

The V call is TRBV10-1, the J call TRBJ1-5; perhaps TRBD1 as D (5 bases). V was cut by 0 bases and J by 6 bases, with 6 bases left in between. This CDR3 is built from 13 residues. Per the germline V gene, CDR1 is WNHNN and CDR2 is SYGVQD (reference sequence). The CDR3 is CASSESRGQPQHF. The CDR3, as DNA: TGCGCCAGCAGTGAGTCAAGGGGTCAGCCCCAGCATTTT.

V usage is TRBV10-1 and J usage is TRBJ2-3; TRBD2 matches 10 bases. V was clipped by 5 bases and J by 1 base; unmatched bases: 12. The V gene's germline CDR1 is WNHNN and CDR2 SYGVQD (reference sequence). The CDR3 is 18 amino acids. The CDR3 nucleotides read TGCGCCAGCAGTTCCCCGACTAGCGGGCGAACCTGCACAGATACGCAGTATTTT. Translating it yields CASSSPTSGRTCTDTQYF.

The V and J genes are TRBV7-8 and TRBJ2-1, with D perhaps TRBD2 (5 bases). Trimming cost V 5 bases and J 7 bases, with 12 bases left between them. This CDR3 has 13 residues. CDR1 is SGHVS and CDR2 is FQNEAQ in the germline V gene. The CDR3 DNA reads as TGTGCCAGCAGCCTTGACTATTCTAATGAGCAGTTCTTC. Amino acids: CASSLDYSNEQFF.

J is TRBJ2-2 and V is TRBV18; D may be TRBD2 (6 bases). With 4 bases removed from V and 2 bases from J, the gap between germline ends came to 14 bases. CDR1 and CDR2 (germline): KGHSH, LQKENI. This CDR3 comprises 16 residues. CDR3: CASSRAGTLNTGELFF. The CDR3 DNA sequence: TGTGCCAGCTCACGGGCAGGGACTTTAAACACCGGGGAGCTGTTTTTT.

This clone was detected once. The chain joins TRBV9 to TRBJ1-4; D perhaps matches TRBD1 (5 bases). The CDR3 is 16 amino acids. Deletions cut 4 bases from V and 1 base from J, with 14 bases between. Germline V gene sequence: CDR1 SGDLS, CDR2 YYNGEE. The CDR3 DNA reads TGTGCCAGCAGCCAATTTACAGGAGAAACTAATGAAAAACTGTTTTTT. Translation gives CASSQFTGETNEKLFF. The full variable domain, completed using reference TRBV9 and TRBJ1-4, is DSGVTQTPKHLITATGQRVTLRCSPRSGDLSVYWYQQSLDQGLQFLIQYYNGEERAKGNILERFSAQQFPDLHSELNLSSLELGDSALYFCASSQFTGETNEKLFFGSGTQLSVL.

The V and J genes are TRBV4-2 and TRBJ1-2, with TRBD1 identical over 11 bases. V trimming: 4 bases; J trimming: 10 bases; junction bases outside the gene matches: 8. Germline-derived CDR1 and CDR2 are LGHNA and YNFKEQ. CDR3 length: 14 amino acids. CDR3 amino acids: CASSLGTGGNAYTF. CDR3 in DNA: TGTGCCAGCAGCCTGGGGACAGGGGGTAATGCCTACACCTTC.

The chain has TRBV27 and TRBJ1-2, with D tentatively TRBD1 (6 bases). Germline V gives CDR1 MNHEY, CDR2 SMNVEV (reference sequence). V lost 4 bases, J lost 4 bases, and 16 bases lay in between. This CDR3 region has 15 residues. The CDR3 here is CASSYQGQGVYGYTF. CDR3 DNA: TGTGCCAGCAGTTACCAGGGGCAGGGAGTCTATGGCTACACCTTC.

This chain joins TRBV5-4 and TRBJ2-6, with TRBD1 as a possible D gene (5 bases). Trimming took 2 bases from V and 0 from J, leaving 12 bases between them. From germline, CDR1 is SGHNT and CDR2 YYREEE (reference sequence). The CDR3 is 17 amino acids. CDR3 in amino acids: CASSLQDLSSGANVLTF. The CDR3 coding sequence is TGTGCCAGCAGCTTACAGGATCTAAGCTCTGGGGCCAACGTCCTGACTTTC.

The chain carries TRBV7-8 and TRBJ1-5, with D possibly being TRBD1 (6 bases). Per the germline V gene, CDR1 is SGHVS and CDR2 is FQNEAQ. Trimming cost V 4 bases and J 11 bases, with 27 bases left between them. The CDR3 is made up of 17 amino acids. The CDR3 reads CASSSPAETGRIETQHF. The CDR3, as DNA: TGTGCCAGCAGCTCCCCGGCAGAGACAGGACGTATAGAGACCCAGCATTTT.

The chain couples TRBV5-1 to TRBJ2-5, with 8 bases aligning to TRBD1. Germline CDR1 and CDR2: SGHRS and YFSETQ. J lost 2 bases, V lost 2 bases, and 8 bases had no gene match. This CDR3 contains 16 residues. CDR3: CASSFYDRGEQETQYF. DNA of the CDR3: TGCGCCAGCAGCTTTTACGACAGGGGAGAACAAGAGACCCAGTACTTC.

This clone was detected only once. The V and J genes are TRBV30 and TRBJ2-5, with TRBD1 matching over 9 bases. The CDR3 is 14 amino acids. V trimming: 1 base; J trimming: 5 bases; junction bases outside the gene matches: 5. Germline-derived CDR1 and CDR2 are GTSNPN and SVGIG (reference sequence). The CDR3 nucleotides read TGTGCCTGGAGTGGGACAGGGGTTTGGGAGACCCAGTACTTC. Translation gives CAWSGTGVWETQYF.